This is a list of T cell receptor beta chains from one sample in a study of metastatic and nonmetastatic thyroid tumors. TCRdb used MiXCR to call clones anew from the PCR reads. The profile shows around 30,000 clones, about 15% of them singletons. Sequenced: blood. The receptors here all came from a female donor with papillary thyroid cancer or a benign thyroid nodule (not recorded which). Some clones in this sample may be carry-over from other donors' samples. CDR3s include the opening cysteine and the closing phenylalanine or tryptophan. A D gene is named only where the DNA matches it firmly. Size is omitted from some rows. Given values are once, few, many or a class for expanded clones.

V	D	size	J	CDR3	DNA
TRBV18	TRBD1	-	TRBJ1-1	CASSPNAGTVTEAFF	TGTGCCAGCTCACCAAACGCCGGGACAGTAACTGAAGCTTTCTTT
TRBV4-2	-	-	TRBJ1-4	CASSQELGTGNEKLFF	TGTGCCAGCAGCCAAGAACTCGGGACGGGAAATGAAAAACTGTTTTTT
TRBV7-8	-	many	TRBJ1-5	CASSVSPSGQPQHF	TGTGCCAGCAGCGTAAGCCCTTCTGGGCAGCCCCAGCATTTT
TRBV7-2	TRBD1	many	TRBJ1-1	CASSLGTGGRAEAFF	TGTGCCAGCAGCTTAGGTACAGGGGGCCGGGCTGAAGCTTTCTTT
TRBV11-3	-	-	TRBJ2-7	CASSLSRRAFEQYF	TGTGCCAGCAGTTTGTCCCGGAGGGCCTTCGAGCAGTACTTC
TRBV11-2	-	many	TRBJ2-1	CASSLGLGGQFF	TGTGCCAGTAGCTTAGGGCTCGGGGGGCAGTTCTTC
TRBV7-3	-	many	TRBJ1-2	CASSLTFGTRYGYTF	TGTGCCAGCAGCTTAACTTTTGGGACTCGCTATGGCTACACCTTC
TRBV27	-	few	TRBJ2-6	CASSAQVPGGSNVLTF	TGTGCCAGCAGTGCGCAGGTTCCCGGAGGGTCCAACGTCCTGACTTTC
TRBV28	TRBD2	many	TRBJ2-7	CASSLPSAGGYEQYF	TGTGCCAGCAGTTTACCCTCAGCGGGAGGTTACGAGCAGTACTTC
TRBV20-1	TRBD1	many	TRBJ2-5	CSAIKEDREETQYF	TGCAGTGCTATAAAGGAGGACAGGGAAGAGACCCAGTACTTC
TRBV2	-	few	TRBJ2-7	CASSGPGSKDYGQYF	TGTGCCAGCAGTGGACCAGGGTCCAAGGACTACGGGCAGTACTTC
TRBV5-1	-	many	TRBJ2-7	CASSLDHARYEQYF	TGCGCCAGCAGCTTGGATCACGCCCGGTACGAGCAGTACTTC
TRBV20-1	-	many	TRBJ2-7	CSARDLRASYEQYF	TGCAGTGCTAGAGATCTCAGGGCCTCCTACGAGCAGTACTTC
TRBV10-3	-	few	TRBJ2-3	CAIRDPPWANTSDTQYF	TGTGCCATCAGGGACCCTCCCTGGGCTAACACTTCCGATACGCAGTATTTT
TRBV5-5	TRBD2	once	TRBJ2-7	CASIFSPSGTTKQYF	TGTGCCAGCATCTTTTCTCCCAGCGGGACGACGAAGCAGTACTTC
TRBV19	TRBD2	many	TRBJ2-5	CASSIPSGSRETQYF	TGTGCTAGTAGTATCCCTAGCGGGAGTCGAGAGACCCAGTACTTC
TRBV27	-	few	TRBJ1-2	CASSHGRNYGYTF	TGTGCCAGCAGTCACGGACGGAACTATGGCTACACCTTC
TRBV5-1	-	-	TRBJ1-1	CASSLDSGRTEAFF	TGCGCCAGCAGCTTGGATAGCGGCCGGACTGAAGCTTTCTTT
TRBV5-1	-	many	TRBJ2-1	CASSPGPDYNEQFF	TGCGCCAGCAGCCCCGGACCGGACTACAATGAGCAGTTCTTC
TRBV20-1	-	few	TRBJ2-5	CSVILRGLGETQYF	TGCAGTGTTATCCTCCGGGGCCTCGGAGAGACCCAGTACTTC
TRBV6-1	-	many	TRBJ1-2	CASSTSDNRGYTF	TGTGCCAGCAGCACCTCCGATAACAGGGGCTACACCTTC
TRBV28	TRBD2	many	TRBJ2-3	CASSPIAGADTQYF	TGTGCCAGCAGTCCGATAGCGGGGGCAGATACGCAGTATTTT
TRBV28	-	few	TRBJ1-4	CASSPSCTGTTNEKLFF	TGTGCCAGCAGCCCCTCTTGTACAGGGACAACTAATGAAAAACTGTTTTTT
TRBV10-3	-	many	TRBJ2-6	CAITDSGANVLTF	TGTGCCATCACCGACTCTGGGGCCAACGTCCTGACTTTC
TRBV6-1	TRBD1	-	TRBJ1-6	CAGSGQGYNSPLRF	TGTGCCGGCAGTGGACAGGGCTATAATTCACCCCTCCGCTTT
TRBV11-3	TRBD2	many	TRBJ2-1	CASSLGLARGEQFF	TGTGCCAGCAGCTTGGGACTAGCTAGAGGTGAGCAGTTCTTC
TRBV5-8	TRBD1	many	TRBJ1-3	CASSRQGTGNTIYF	TGTGCCAGCAGCCGACAGGGGACTGGAAACACCATATATTTT
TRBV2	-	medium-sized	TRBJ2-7	CASSENNGAQYF	TGTGCCAGCAGTGAAAATAATGGCGCGCAGTACTTC
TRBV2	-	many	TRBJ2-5	CASMETGYQETQYF	TGTGCCAGCATGGAGACAGGATACCAAGAGACCCAGTACTTC
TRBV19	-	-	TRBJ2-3	CASMNRDIYTDTQYF	TGTGCCAGTATGAACCGGGACATATACACAGATACGCAGTATTTT
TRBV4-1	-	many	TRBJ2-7	CASSQASEQYF	TGCGCCAGCAGCCAAGCCTCCGAGCAGTACTTC
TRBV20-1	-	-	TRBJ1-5	CSARDSREELRSSNQPQHF	TGCAGTGCTAGAGATTCCAGGGAAGAACTTAGAAGCAGCAATCAGCCCCAGCATTTT
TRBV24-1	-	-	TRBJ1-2	CATSDIRGGGGYTF	TGTGCCACCAGTGATATACGGGGCGGAGGAGGCTACACATTC
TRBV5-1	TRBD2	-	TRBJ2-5	CASSPTGAGGLKETQYF	TGCGCCAGCAGCCCTACGGGTGCGGGGGGGCTGAAAGAGACCCAGTACTTC
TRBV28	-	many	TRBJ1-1	CASSSYRPEAFF	TGTGCCAGCAGTTCCTACAGGCCTGAAGCTTTCTTT
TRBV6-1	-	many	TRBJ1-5	CASSRGDSNQPQHF	TGTGCCAGCAGCCGAGGTGATAGCAATCAGCCCCAGCATTTT
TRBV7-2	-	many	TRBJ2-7	CASSLTASNEQYF	TGTGCCAGCAGCTTAACTGCGTCGAACGAGCAGTACTTC
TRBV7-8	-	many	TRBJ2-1	CASSLVAGTDSYNEQFF	TGTGCCAGCAGCTTAGTCGCGGGTACGGACTCCTACAATGAGCAGTTCTTC
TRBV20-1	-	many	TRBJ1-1	CSARGNTEAFF	TGCAGTGCTAGAGGGAACACTGAAGCTTTCTTT
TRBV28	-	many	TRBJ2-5	CASNRRETQYF	TGTGCCAGCAACCGCCGAGAGACCCAGTACTTC
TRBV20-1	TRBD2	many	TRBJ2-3	CSARAQPLAATDTQYF	TGCAGTGCTAGAGCCCAACCACTAGCGGCCACAGATACGCAGTATTTT
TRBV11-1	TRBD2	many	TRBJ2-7	CASSWTGSGSSYEQYF	TGTGCCAGCAGCTGGACGGGAAGCGGGAGCTCCTACGAGCAGTACTTC